This T cell receptor beta chain derives from a study of CD8 T cells in Susac syndrome. RNA in amounts of roughly 0.5 to 1 ug was reverse transcribed with random hexamers. An immunoSEQ multiplex PCR amplified TCR beta CDR3 over 54 Vbeta and 13 Jbeta. One entry per CDR3 protein results from TCRdb running MiXCR on the immunoSEQ multiplex PCR reads. Of 200,000 to 250,000 distinct CDR3 sequences in the sample, roughly 96% were seen once. Sequencing of TCR beta, carried out with a high-throughput approach, was applied to CD8+ and CD4+ T cells from the blood. The clonotype originates from a human donor with multiple sclerosis. Sequenced: CD4+ T cells from PBMCs.

CDR3 nucleotide sequence: TGTGCCAGCAGCTTGGGGACAGCGGGAACCTACGAGCAGTACTTC. It yields the protein CASSLGTAGTYEQYF. V usage is TRBV7-9 and J usage is TRBJ2-7, with D perhaps matching TRBD1 or TRBD2 (7 bases each). The CDR3 is 15 amino acids. CDR1 SEHNR and CDR2 FQNEAQ come from the germline V gene (reference sequence). Trimming took off 3 bases at V and 2 bases at J, with 14 bases between the two ends.